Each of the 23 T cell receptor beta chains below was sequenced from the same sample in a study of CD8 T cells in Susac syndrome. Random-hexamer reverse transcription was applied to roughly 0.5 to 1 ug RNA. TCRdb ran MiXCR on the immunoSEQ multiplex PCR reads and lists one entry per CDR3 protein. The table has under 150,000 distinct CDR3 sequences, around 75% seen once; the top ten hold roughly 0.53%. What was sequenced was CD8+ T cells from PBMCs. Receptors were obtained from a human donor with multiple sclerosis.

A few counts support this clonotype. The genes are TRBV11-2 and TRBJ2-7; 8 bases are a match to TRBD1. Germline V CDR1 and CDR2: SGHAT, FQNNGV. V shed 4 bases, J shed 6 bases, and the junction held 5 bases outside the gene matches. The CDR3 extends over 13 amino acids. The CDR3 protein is CASSSRDRFEQYF. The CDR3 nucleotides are TGTGCCAGCAGCTCCCGGGACAGGTTCGAGCAGTACTTC.

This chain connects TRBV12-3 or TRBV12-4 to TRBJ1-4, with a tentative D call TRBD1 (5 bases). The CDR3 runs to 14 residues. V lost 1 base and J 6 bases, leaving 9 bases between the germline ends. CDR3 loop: CASSLDRRDEKLFF. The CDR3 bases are TGTGCCAGCAGTTTAGACAGGCGGGATGAAAAACTGTTTTTT.

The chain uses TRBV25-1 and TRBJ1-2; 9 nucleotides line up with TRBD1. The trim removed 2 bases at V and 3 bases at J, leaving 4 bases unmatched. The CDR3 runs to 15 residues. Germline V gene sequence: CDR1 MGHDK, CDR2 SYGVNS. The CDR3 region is CASSETGGADYGYTF. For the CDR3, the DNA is TGTGCCAGCAGTGAAACAGGGGGCGCAGACTATGGCTACACCTTC.

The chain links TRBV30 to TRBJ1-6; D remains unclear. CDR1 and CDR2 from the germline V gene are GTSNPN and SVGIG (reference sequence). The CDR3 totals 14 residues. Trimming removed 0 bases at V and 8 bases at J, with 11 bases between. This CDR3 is CAWSVLAGYSPLHF. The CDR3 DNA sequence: TGTGCCTGGAGTGTTCTTGCGGGATATTCACCCCTCCACTTT.

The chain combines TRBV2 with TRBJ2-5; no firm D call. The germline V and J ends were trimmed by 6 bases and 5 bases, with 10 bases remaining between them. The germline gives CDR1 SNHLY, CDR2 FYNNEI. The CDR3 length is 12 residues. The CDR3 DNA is TGTGCCAGCAGCCTCCCTCCTGAGACCCAGTACTTC. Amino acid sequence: CASSLPPETQYF.

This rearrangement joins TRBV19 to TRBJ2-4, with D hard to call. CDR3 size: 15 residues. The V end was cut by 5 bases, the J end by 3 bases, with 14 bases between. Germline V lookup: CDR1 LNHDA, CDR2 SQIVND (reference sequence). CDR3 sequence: CASSLVFFGKNIQYF. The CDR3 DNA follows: TGTGCCAGTAGTTTGGTTTTCTTTGGCAAAAACATTCAGTACTTC.

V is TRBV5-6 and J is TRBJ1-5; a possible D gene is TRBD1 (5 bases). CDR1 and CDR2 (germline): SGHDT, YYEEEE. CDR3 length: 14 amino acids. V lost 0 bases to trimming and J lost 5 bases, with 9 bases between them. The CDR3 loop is CASSLVGADQPQHF. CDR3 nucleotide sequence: TGTGCCAGCAGCTTGGTTGGGGCAGATCAGCCCCAGCATTTT.

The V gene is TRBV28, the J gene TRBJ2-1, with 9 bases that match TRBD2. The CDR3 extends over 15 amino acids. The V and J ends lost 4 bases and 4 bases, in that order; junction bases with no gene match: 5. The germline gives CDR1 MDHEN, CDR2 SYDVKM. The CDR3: CASSWVAGEYNEQFF. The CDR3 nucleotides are TGTGCCAGCAGTTGGGTAGCGGGGGAGTACAATGAGCAGTTCTTC.

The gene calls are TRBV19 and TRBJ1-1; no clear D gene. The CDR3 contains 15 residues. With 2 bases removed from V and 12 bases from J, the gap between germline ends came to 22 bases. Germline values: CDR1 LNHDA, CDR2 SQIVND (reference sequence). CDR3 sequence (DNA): TGTGCCAGTAGTATATCCACACGTGGTGCGTCGGGAACTTTCTTT. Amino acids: CASSISTRGASGTFF.

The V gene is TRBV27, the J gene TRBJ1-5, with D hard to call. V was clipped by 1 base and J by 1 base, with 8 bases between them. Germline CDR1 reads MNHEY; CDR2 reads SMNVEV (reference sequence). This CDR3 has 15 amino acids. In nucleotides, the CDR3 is TGTGCCAGCAGTTTATATGGGCTGAGCAATCAGCCCCAGCATTTT. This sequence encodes CASSLYGLSNQPQHF.

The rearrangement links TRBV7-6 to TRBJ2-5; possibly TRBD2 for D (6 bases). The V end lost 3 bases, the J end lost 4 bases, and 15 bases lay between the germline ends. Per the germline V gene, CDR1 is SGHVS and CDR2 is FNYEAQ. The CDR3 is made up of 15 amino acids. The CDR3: CASSFRGGLIETQYF. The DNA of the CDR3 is TGTGCCAGCAGCTTTCGGGGAGGCTTAATAGAGACCCAGTACTTC. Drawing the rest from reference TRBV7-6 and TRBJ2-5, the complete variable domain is GAGVSQSPRYKVTKRGQDVALRCDPISGHVSLYWYRQALGQGPEFLTYFNYEAQQDKSGLPNDRFSAERPEGSISTLTIQRTEQRDSAMYRCASSFRGGLIETQYFGPGTRLLVL.

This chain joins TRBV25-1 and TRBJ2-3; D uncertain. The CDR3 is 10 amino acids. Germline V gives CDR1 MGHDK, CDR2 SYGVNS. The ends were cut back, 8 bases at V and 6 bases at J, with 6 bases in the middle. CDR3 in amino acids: CASSSDTQYF. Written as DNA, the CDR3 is TGTGCCAGCTCCTCCGATACGCAGTATTTT.

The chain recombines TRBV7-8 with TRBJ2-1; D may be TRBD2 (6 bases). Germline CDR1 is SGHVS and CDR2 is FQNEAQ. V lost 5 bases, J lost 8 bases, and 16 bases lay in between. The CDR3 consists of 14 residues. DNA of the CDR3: TGTGCCAGCAGCCCCGGGACTCGTAACTATGAGCAGTTCTTC. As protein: CASSPGTRNYEQFF.

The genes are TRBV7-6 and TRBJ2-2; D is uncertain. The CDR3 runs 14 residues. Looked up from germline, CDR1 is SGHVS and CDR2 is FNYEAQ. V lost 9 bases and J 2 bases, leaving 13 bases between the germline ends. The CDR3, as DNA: TGTGCCAGTGATGCGGACGACAACACCGGGGAGCTGTTTTTT. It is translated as CASDADDNTGELFF.

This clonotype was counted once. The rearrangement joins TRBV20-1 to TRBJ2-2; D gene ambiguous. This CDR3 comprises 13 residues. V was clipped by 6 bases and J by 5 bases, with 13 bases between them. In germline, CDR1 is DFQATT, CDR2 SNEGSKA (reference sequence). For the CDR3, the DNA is TGCAGTGCACCCGACACCGGTACCGGGGAGCTGTTTTTT. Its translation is CSAPDTGTGELFF.

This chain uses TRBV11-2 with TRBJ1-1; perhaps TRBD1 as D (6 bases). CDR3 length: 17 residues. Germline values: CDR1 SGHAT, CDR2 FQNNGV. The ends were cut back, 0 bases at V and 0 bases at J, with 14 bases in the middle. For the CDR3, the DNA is TGTGCCAGCAGCTTAGATCCCCTGGACAGCTTGAACACTGAAGCTTTCTTT. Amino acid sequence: CASSLDPLDSLNTEAFF.

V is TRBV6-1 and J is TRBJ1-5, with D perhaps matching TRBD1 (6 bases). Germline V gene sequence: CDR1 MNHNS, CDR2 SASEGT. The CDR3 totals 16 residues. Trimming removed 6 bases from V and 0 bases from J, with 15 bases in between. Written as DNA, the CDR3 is TGTGCCAGCAGCTCAACAGGGATTCATAGCAATCAGCCCCAGCATTTT. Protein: CASSSTGIHSNQPQHF.

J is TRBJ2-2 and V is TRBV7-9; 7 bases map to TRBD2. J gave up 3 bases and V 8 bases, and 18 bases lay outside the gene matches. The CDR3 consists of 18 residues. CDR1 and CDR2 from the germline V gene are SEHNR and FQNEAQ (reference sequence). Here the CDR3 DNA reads TGTGCCAGCCGTACAAAACTCGGGCGGGAGCGTGACACCGGGGAGCTGTTTTTT. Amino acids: CASRTKLGRERDTGELFF.

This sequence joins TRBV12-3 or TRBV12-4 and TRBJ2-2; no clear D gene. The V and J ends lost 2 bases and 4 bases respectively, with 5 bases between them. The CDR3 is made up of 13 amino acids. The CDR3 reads CASSLRGTGELFF. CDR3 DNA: TGTGCCAGCAGTTTAAGAGGCACCGGGGAGCTGTTTTTT.

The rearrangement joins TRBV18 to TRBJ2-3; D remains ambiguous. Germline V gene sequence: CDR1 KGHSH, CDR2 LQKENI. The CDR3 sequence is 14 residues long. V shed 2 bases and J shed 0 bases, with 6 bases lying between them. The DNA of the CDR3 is TGTGCCAGCTCACCAGGCGGTAGCACAGATACGCAGTATTTT. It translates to CASSPGGSTDTQYF.

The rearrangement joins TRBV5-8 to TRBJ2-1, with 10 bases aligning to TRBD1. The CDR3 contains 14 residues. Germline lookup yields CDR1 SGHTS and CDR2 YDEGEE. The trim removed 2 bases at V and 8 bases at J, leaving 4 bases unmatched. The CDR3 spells CASSFPGTGDEQFF. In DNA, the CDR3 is TGTGCCAGCAGCTTCCCCGGGACAGGGGATGAGCAGTTCTTC.

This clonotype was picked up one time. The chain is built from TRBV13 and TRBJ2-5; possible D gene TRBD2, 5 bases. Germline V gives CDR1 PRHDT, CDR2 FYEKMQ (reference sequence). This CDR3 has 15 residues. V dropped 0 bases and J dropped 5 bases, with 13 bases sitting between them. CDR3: CASSLGVASMETQYF. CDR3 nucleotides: TGTGCCAGCAGCTTAGGGGTGGCTAGCATGGAGACCCAGTACTTC.

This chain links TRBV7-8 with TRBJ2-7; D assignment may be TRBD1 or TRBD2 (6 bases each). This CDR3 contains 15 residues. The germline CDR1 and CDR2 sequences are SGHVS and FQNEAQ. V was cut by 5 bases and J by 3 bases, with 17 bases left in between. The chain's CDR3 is CASSRRGFDLYEQYF. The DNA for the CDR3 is TGTGCCAGCAGCCGGAGGGGGTTCGACCTCTACGAGCAGTACTTC.